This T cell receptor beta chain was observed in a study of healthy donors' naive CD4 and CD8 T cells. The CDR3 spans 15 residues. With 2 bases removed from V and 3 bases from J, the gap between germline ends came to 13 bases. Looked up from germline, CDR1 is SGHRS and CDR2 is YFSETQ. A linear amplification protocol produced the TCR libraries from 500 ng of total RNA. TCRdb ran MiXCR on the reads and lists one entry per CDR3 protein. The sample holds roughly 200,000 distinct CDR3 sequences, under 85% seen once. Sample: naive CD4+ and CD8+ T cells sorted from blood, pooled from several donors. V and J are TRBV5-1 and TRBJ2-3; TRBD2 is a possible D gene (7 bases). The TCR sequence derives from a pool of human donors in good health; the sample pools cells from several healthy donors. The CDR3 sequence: CASSFGGRRTDTQYF. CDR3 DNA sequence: TGCGCCAGCAGCTTCGGGGGGCGGAGGACAGATACGCAGTATTTT. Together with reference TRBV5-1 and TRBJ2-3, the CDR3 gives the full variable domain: KAGVTQTPRYLIKTRGQQVTLSCSPISGHRSVSWYQQTPGQGLQFLFEYFSETQRNKGNFPGRFSGRQFSNSRSEMNVSTLELGDSALYLCASSFGGRRTDTQYFGPGTRLTVL.